This T cell receptor (beta chain) was sequenced during a study of cytomegalovirus exposure and HLA in healthy donors. The overall study: Previous work identified 90 million to 130 million unique TCR beta sequences from roughly 180 million T cells.

This clone was counted once. 60 Vbeta and 13 Jbeta primers were used in PCR. Only in-frame clones appear in the TCRdb table, and some are missing; sequencing was by immunoSEQ multiplex PCR. This sample has about 130,000 clones, with roughly 80% found just once. The CDR3 spans 17 residues. V shed 0 bases and J 0 bases; nucleotides not matched to a gene: 6. The germline V gene encodes CDR1 SGHRS and CDR2 YFSETQ. This sequence joins TRBV5-1 and TRBJ2-7; 10 bases map to TRBD2. This TCR was sampled from a woman aged 40-49 years in good health and CMV-seropositive. The sample comprised PBMCs. The CDR3 loop is CASSLVLAGSSSYEQYF. Here the CDR3 DNA reads TGCGCCAGCAGCTTGGTACTAGCGGGATCTTCCTCCTACGAGCAGTACTTC.